The 27 T cell receptor beta chains below come from one sample, sequenced in a study of long-term antiretroviral therapy in people with HIV. The libraries were made with immunoSEQ v3.0 at survey level. The table came from immunoSEQ multiplex PCR; TCRdb's copy has only in-frame clones and leaves some out. Of approximately 17,000 clones in the sample, 65% to 85% are singletons; the top ten hold approximately 4.9%. The sample consisted of unsorted PBMCs, taken 0.1 years before starting antiretroviral therapy. The origin of the receptors is a man aged 18-30 years with HIV.

The rearrangement links TRBV2 to TRBJ1-2, with D unclear. The CDR3 is 14 amino acids. Trimming removed 7 bases at V and 4 bases at J, with 16 bases between. The germline gives CDR1 SNHLY, CDR2 FYNNEI. The chain's CDR3 is CASNGRPFLYGYTF. The CDR3 DNA sequence: TGTGCCAGCAATGGGCGCCCATTCCTCTATGGCTACACCTTC. Full variable domain (rest looked up from reference TRBV2 and TRBJ1-2): EPEVTQTPSHQVTQMGQEVILRCVPISNHLYFYWYRQILGQKVEFLVSFYNNEISEKSEIFDDQFSVERPDGSNFTLKIRSTKLEDSAMYFCASNGRPFLYGYTFGSGTRLTVV.

V and J are TRBV2 and TRBJ2-4, with a possible D match to TRBD1 (7 bases). Trimming pared 8 bases from V and 7 bases from J, leaving 9 bases between. The germline V gene encodes CDR1 SNHLY and CDR2 FYNNEI. The CDR3 is 11 residues long. In DNA form, the CDR3 reads TGTGCCAGCGCGGGACAGAACATTCAGTACTTC. Translation: CASAGQNIQYF.

The V and J genes are TRBV19 and TRBJ1-5, with unresolved D. The CDR3 is made up of 11 amino acids. Germline loops: CDR1 LNHDA, CDR2 SQIVND (reference sequence). The V end was cut by 7 bases, the J end by 9 bases, with 10 bases between. CDR3: CASKTSGPQHF. The CDR3 coding sequence is TGTGCCAGTAAAACGTCCGGGCCCCAGCATTTT.

The genes are TRBV13 and TRBJ1-4; 8 bases match TRBD1. V lost 6 bases and J lost 6; bases outside the gene matches: 6. Germline V gene data show CDR1 as PRHDT and CDR2 as FYEKMQ (reference sequence). This CDR3 is 14 amino acids long. Here the CDR3 reads CASRARQGYEKLFF. CDR3 sequence (DNA): TGTGCCAGCAGGGCGAGACAGGGGTATGAAAAACTGTTTTTT.

The chain links TRBV15 to TRBJ1-5, with D uncertain. The CDR3 loop spans 17 amino acids. From germline, CDR1 is LNHNV and CDR2 YYDKDF (reference sequence). Trimming shortened V by 0 bases and J by 0 bases, and 12 bases separated the two germline ends. CDR3 amino acids: CATSRDHSPYSNQPQHF. CDR3 DNA sequence: TGTGCCACCAGCAGAGATCATAGTCCCTATAGCAATCAGCCCCAGCATTTT.

The chain uses TRBV7-9 and TRBJ1-5; no reliable D call. CDR3 length equals 13 residues. V lost 1 base to trimming and J lost 9 bases, with 10 bases between them. CDR1 is SEHNR and CDR2 is FQNEAQ in the germline V gene (reference sequence). The CDR3 loop is CASSLDGSLPQHF. CDR3 bases: TGTGCCAGCAGCTTAGACGGGTCCCTGCCCCAGCATTTT.

This clone was counted once. The chain employs TRBV11-3 and TRBJ2-3, with a weak D call TRBD1 (6 bases). Trimming removed 5 bases at V and 2 bases at J, with 14 bases between. The CDR3 is 15 amino acids. Germline V gene lookup returns CDR1 SGHNT and CDR2 YENEEA. The CDR3 here is CASSSDRSNTDTQYF. In DNA form, the CDR3 reads TGTGCCAGCAGCAGTGACAGGAGCAACACAGATACGCAGTATTTT.

The chain recombines TRBV9 with TRBJ2-7, with 8 bases that match TRBD1. Looked up from germline, CDR1 is SGDLS and CDR2 is YYNGEE. Germline trimming cut 0 bases from V and 3 bases from J; bases unmatched to any gene: 5. This CDR3 has 15 residues. The CDR3 bases are TGTGCCAGCAGCGTAGAAGGGACAGGTTTCTACGAGCAGTACTTC. Translation gives CASSVEGTGFYEQYF.

This clone was recorded only once. V gene TRBV18 combines with J gene TRBJ2-7; D is possibly TRBD1 (6 bases). Trimming took 3 bases from V and 2 from J, leaving 32 bases between them. Germline CDR1 reads KGHSH; CDR2 reads LQKENI. The CDR3 has 21 amino acids. The DNA for the CDR3 is TGTGCCAGCTCACCTTACCCCCTAGGGACACAGGGCCCCACCATCCCCTACGAGCAGTACTTC. It is translated as CASSPYPLGTQGPTIPYEQYF.

The V and J genes are TRBV5-4 and TRBJ1-3; D is perhaps TRBD1 (6 bases). The V end lost 0 bases, the J end lost 1 base, and 11 bases lay between the germline ends. Germline-derived CDR1 and CDR2 are SGHNT and YYREEE (reference sequence). The length of the CDR3 is 16 residues. CDR3 in amino acids: CASSLVGTSSGNTIYF. The CDR3 nucleotides read TGTGCCAGCAGCTTGGTTGGGACATCTTCTGGAAACACCATATATTTT.

The V call is TRBV7-9, the J call TRBJ2-1, with D unclear. CDR3 length equals 16 residues. V lost 8 bases and J lost 2, with 19 bases in between. Germline V CDR1 and CDR2: SEHNR, FQNEAQ (reference sequence). CDR3: CASSTPGGKTYNEQFF. CDR3 coding DNA: TGTGCCAGCTCCACCCCTGGCGGCAAAACCTACAATGAGCAGTTCTTC.

The CDR3 DNA is TGTGCCAGCAGCCTCCTAGGAGCCTCAGACCCCCCGTACTTC. It codes for CASSLLGASDPPYF. This chain links TRBV7-2 with TRBJ2-7; D gene ambiguous. CDR1 and CDR2 (germline): SGHTA, FQGNSA. The CDR3 is 14 residues long. V was clipped by 5 bases and J by 12 bases, with 23 bases between them.

This clone came up a few times. The CDR3 coding sequence is TGTGCCAGCAGCGTAGGGCAGGGCAAGAAGACTTCACCCCTCCACTTT. Residues: CASSVGQGKKTSPLHF. The chain uses TRBV9 and TRBJ1-6; tentative D call: TRBD1 (5 bases). This CDR3 comprises 16 residues. Deletions cut 0 bases from V and 9 bases from J, with 16 bases between. From germline, CDR1 is SGDLS and CDR2 YYNGEE.

The chain recombines TRBV9 with TRBJ2-7; 10 bases line up with TRBD1. Germline V CDR1 and CDR2: SGDLS, YYNGEE. This CDR3 has 19 residues. J lost 0 bases, V lost 0 bases, and 12 bases had no gene match. In nucleotides, the CDR3 is TGTGCCAGCAGCGTAGCAACGGGACAGGGGATAGGAGTCTCCTACGAGCAGTACTTC. Its protein is CASSVATGQGIGVSYEQYF.

This clone appeared a few times. The chain carries TRBV28 and TRBJ2-3, with 9 bases aligning to TRBD1. The V and J ends lost 5 bases and 3 bases, in that order; junction bases with no gene match: 6. The CDR3 totals 15 residues. Germline V gene sequence: CDR1 MDHEN, CDR2 SYDVKM. The CDR3 loop is CASSLGQGWTDTQYF. The CDR3 DNA sequence: TGTGCCAGCAGTCTAGGACAGGGGTGGACAGATACGCAGTATTTT.

The V call is TRBV5-1, the J call TRBJ2-3, with a tentative D call TRBD2 (7 bases). This CDR3 comprises 16 residues. The germline gives CDR1 SGHRS, CDR2 YFSETQ. V gave up 10 bases and J gave up 2 bases, with 23 bases separating them. Written as DNA, the CDR3 is TGCGCCTCAAACACCCGGGGGCTAGCGGACACAGATACGCAGTATTTT. Translating gives CASNTRGLADTDTQYF.

V gene TRBV7-9 combines with J gene TRBJ2-3; TRBD1 aligns across 9 bases. The CDR3 spans 16 residues. Germline-derived CDR1 and CDR2 are SEHNR and FQNEAQ (reference sequence). J gave up 1 base and V 3 bases, and 5 bases lay outside the gene matches. DNA for the CDR3: TGTGCCAGCAGCTTCCGGGACAGGGATCGCACAGATACGCAGTATTTT. It encodes CASSFRDRDRTDTQYF.

The chain joins TRBV28 to TRBJ2-7; D is unresolved. V was trimmed by 6 bases and J by 2 bases, leaving 11 bases between them. The V gene's germline CDR1 is MDHEN and CDR2 SYDVKM. There are 13 residues in the CDR3. CDR3 loop: CASSLTTPYEQYF. CDR3 DNA sequence: TGTGCCAGCAGCCTAACTACCCCCTACGAGCAGTACTTC. Filled out from reference TRBV28 and TRBJ2-7, the complete variable domain reads DVKVTQSSRYLVKRTGEKVFLECVQDMDHENMFWYRQDPGLGLRLIYFSYDVKMKEKGDIPEGYSVSREKKERFSLILESASTNQTSMYLCASSLTTPYEQYFGPGTRLTVT.

This clone showed up just once. J is TRBJ2-1 and V is TRBV7-8; TRBD2 matches 9 bases. V lost 4 bases to trimming and J lost 4 bases; unmatched junction nucleotides: 5. Germline values: CDR1 SGHVS, CDR2 FQNEAQ. The CDR3 spans 15 residues. CDR3 sequence reads: CASSSTSGPYNEQFF. CDR3 coding DNA: TGTGCCAGCAGCTCTACTAGCGGGCCTTACAATGAGCAGTTCTTC.

The rearrangement joins TRBV5-1 to TRBJ2-6, with 7 bases matching TRBD2. V trimming: 6 bases; J trimming: 2 bases; junction bases outside the gene matches: 14. The CDR3 sequence is 18 residues long. CDR1 and CDR2 from the germline V gene are SGHRS and YFSETQ. Here the CDR3 reads CASTPLASPRPGANVLTF. The CDR3, as DNA: TGCGCCAGCACGCCACTAGCGTCCCCACGTCCTGGGGCCAACGTCCTGACTTTC.

The chain employs TRBV14 and TRBJ1-2, with D hard to call. V was pared by 1 base and J by 2 bases, with 20 bases between. In germline, CDR1 is SGHDN, CDR2 FVKESK. The CDR3 length is 18 residues. The CDR3 bases are TGTGCCAGCAGCCAAGGCACAGAAGCGAGGACGGCGAACTATGGCTACACCTTC. Translating gives CASSQGTEARTANYGYTF.

The chain is built from TRBV27 and TRBJ1-1, with TRBD1 identical over 10 bases. This CDR3 is built from 16 residues. V was clipped by 6 bases and J by 4 bases; unmatched bases: 11. Germline V gene sequence: CDR1 MNHEY, CDR2 SMNVEV (reference sequence). The CDR3 protein is CASSQANDRGLTEAFF. CDR3 bases: TGTGCCAGCAGCCAAGCTAATGACAGGGGGCTCACTGAAGCTTTCTTT.

The chain employs TRBV11-2 and TRBJ2-1; 11 positions match TRBD2. Germline CDR1 reads SGHAT; CDR2 reads FQNNGV. After removal of 3 bases from V and 3 bases from J, the junction contained 4 bases not matched to a gene. This CDR3 is 16 amino acids long. CDR3 protein: CASSLAGTSGYNEQFF. DNA for the CDR3: TGTGCCAGCAGCTTGGCCGGGACTAGCGGCTACAATGAGCAGTTCTTC.

The CDR3 reads CASSHRDFTLNEQFF. The CDR3 region has the DNA TGTGCCAGCAGCCACCGGGACTTTACACTCAATGAGCAGTTCTTC. The V gene is TRBV4-2, the J gene TRBJ2-1; perhaps TRBD2 as D (6 bases). Germline CDR1 LGHNA, CDR2 YNFKEQ. The V gene lost 3 bases and the J gene lost 6 bases, with 15 bases spanning the gap. The CDR3 extends over 15 amino acids.

The chain couples TRBV19 to TRBJ2-2; no firm D call. The CDR3 is 12 amino acids. V was trimmed by 10 bases and J by 4 bases, leaving 10 bases between them. Germline V CDR1 and CDR2: LNHDA, SQIVND (reference sequence). The CDR3 DNA reads as TGTGCCACCCCACTGCCCACCGGGGAGCTGTTTTTT. Its translation is CATPLPTGELFF.

This clone was detected once. The chain carries TRBV28 and TRBJ2-7; 8 bases map to TRBD2. This CDR3 is built from 16 residues. V was pared by 7 bases and J by 3 bases, with 14 bases of the junction left unmatched. Per germline, CDR1 MDHEN and CDR2 SYDVKM. The CDR3 here is CASTLRGVAGIYEQYF. In nucleotides, the CDR3 is TGTGCCAGCACCTTAAGGGGGGTAGCGGGAATCTACGAGCAGTACTTC.

The CDR3 region has the DNA TGTGCCAGCAGTTCCCAGGGGGCAAATAGGTTCTTC. Protein sequence: CASSSQGANRFF. The gene calls are TRBV28 and TRBJ2-1; TRBD1 aligns across 8 bases. CDR3 length: 12 residues. After removal of 4 bases from V and 15 bases from J, the junction contained 8 bases not matched to a gene. Germline CDR1 reads MDHEN; CDR2 reads SYDVKM.